This T cell receptor (beta chain) emerged from a study of shared clonotypes between healthy human individuals. Study in general: CD4 naive cells filled three plates per donor, CD4 memory three, CD8 naive two and CD8 memory one.

Remarks on this clone: What it binds is unknown.

General study findings and limits: Clonotype sharing across four donors was observed for around 5% of naive CD4 clonotypes.

V shed 0 bases and J shed 0 bases, with 13 bases lying between them. This CDR3 is built from 17 residues. Germline assignment: CDR1 SGHNT and CDR2 YYREEE (reference sequence). The authors divided CD4+ cells into CD45RA+ naive and CD45RA-negative memory subsets. Generated by immunoSEQ multiplex PCR, the TCRdb table keeps only in-frame clones and is missing some. The sample contains 2 million to 2.5 million clones, less than 95% of which appear only once. The receptor was isolated from a man younger than 30 in good health. Some clones in this sample may be carry-over from other donors' samples. The specimen was naive CD4+ T cells from PBMCs. Subset meaning: CD45RA+ positively selected. The rearrangement uses TRBV5-4 and TRBJ1-3; D is perhaps TRBD1 (6 bases). In DNA, the CDR3 is TGTGCCAGCAGCTTGGGTGGGGGGCTTCACTCTGGAAACACCATATATTTT. Translation gives CASSLGGGLHSGNTIYF.